The 8 T cell receptor beta chains below were found in one sample sequenced in a study of shared clonotypes between healthy human individuals. Assay used: immunoSEQ multiplex PCR; TCRdb lists only in-frame clones, some missing. The sample has about 2 million clones, 85% to 95% seen once. The source material was naive CD4+ T cells sorted from blood. Subset noted: CD45RA+ positively selected. Receptors were obtained from a man aged 18 to 29 in good health.

This chain connects TRBV7-9 to TRBJ1-2, with D possibly being TRBD1 (6 bases). Per the germline V gene, CDR1 is SEHNR and CDR2 is FQNEAQ (reference sequence). V was shortened by 3 bases and J by 6 bases, with 14 bases between the two germline ends. The CDR3 is made up of 14 amino acids. The CDR3 loop is CASSFEPGGNGYTF. The CDR3 nucleotides read TGTGCCAGCAGCTTCGAGCCGGGGGGCAATGGCTACACCTTC.

This chain uses TRBV5-1 with TRBJ1-2; TRBD1 matches at 7 bases. The germline CDR1 and CDR2 sequences are SGHRS and YFSETQ. The CDR3 is 13 residues long. V shed 0 bases, J shed 9 bases, and the junction held 5 bases outside the gene matches. In DNA form, the CDR3 reads TGCGCCAGCAGCTTGGGACAGGGTGAAAGCTACACCTTC. Amino acid sequence: CASSLGQGESYTF.

V usage is TRBV6-1 and J usage is TRBJ1-2, with D possibly matching TRBD1 (6 bases). CDR1 and CDR2 (germline): MNHNS, SASEGT. The CDR3 totals 15 residues. The V end was cut by 6 bases, the J end by 2 bases, with 16 bases between. The CDR3 DNA reads TGTGCCAGCAGGGCCAGACAGGCGCAGAACTATGGCTACACCTTC. Amino acid sequence: CASRARQAQNYGYTF.

This chain's CDR3 is CASRGTAETEAFF. The CDR3 DNA reads TGTGCCAGCAGGGGGACGGCAGAGACTGAAGCTTTCTTT. V usage is TRBV6-5 and J usage is TRBJ1-1, with D perhaps matching TRBD1 (5 bases). Germline loops: CDR1 MNHEY, CDR2 SVGAGI. The CDR3 is 13 amino acids. Trimming took 6 bases from V and 5 from J, leaving 13 bases between them.

The chain couples TRBV6-1 to TRBJ1-1; D is undetermined. The CDR3 is made up of 13 amino acids. CDR1 and CDR2 (germline): MNHNS, SASEGT. Trimming took off 4 bases at V and 8 bases at J, with 14 bases between the two ends. The chain's CDR3 is CASSAWPTSEAFF. CDR3 sequence (DNA): TGTGCCAGCAGTGCCTGGCCCACCTCGGAAGCTTTCTTT.

This CDR3 reads CAWSPVRGLAGEEELFF. Written as DNA, the CDR3 is TGTGCCTGGAGTCCAGTCCGGGGACTAGCGGGGGAGGAGGAGCTGTTTTTT. J is TRBJ2-2 and V is TRBV30; 14 nucleotides line up with TRBD2. This CDR3 region has 17 residues. V dropped 2 bases and J dropped 10; count of bases not matched to a gene: 12. CDR1 and CDR2 (germline): GTSNPN, SVGIG (reference sequence).

This chain links TRBV18 with TRBJ2-7, with TRBD2 matching 9 bases. The V segment lost 0 bases and the J segment 2 bases; nucleotides outside the gene matches: 2. The CDR3 consists of 15 residues. Germline V gene lookup returns CDR1 KGHSH and CDR2 LQKENI. The CDR3 is CASSPPGGGAYEQYF. DNA for the CDR3: TGTGCCAGCTCACCACCGGGCGGGGGGGCCTACGAGCAGTACTTC.

This rearrangement joins TRBV18 to TRBJ1-5; no clear D. This CDR3 comprises 13 residues. Germline V gene data show CDR1 as KGHSH and CDR2 as LQKENI. V dropped 2 bases and J dropped 6 bases, with 8 bases sitting between them. This CDR3 reads CASSPGLSQPQHF. The CDR3 coding sequence is TGTGCCAGCTCACCAGGTCTTAGTCAGCCCCAGCATTTT. Full variable domain (outside the CDR3, taken from reference TRBV18 and TRBJ1-5): NAGVMQNPRHLVRRRGQEARLRCSPMKGHSHVYWYRQLPEEGLKFMVYLQKENIIDESGMPKERFSAEFPKEGPSILRIQQVVRGDSAAYFCASSPGLSQPQHFGDGTRLSIL.